Below, 28 T cell receptor beta chains from the same sample are listed, as sequenced in a study of cytomegalovirus exposure and HLA in healthy donors (dated by TCRdb to the late 2010s). Libraries came from the immunoSEQ multiplex PCR assay. For the multiplex PCR, a mixture combining 60 forward primers for TCR Vbeta segments and 13 reverse primers for TCR Jbeta segments was used. Sourced from immuneACCESS, this table was stored by TCRdb with only in-frame sequences that have V and J called. A share of the clones is absent; for the studies checked, an unresolved V gene accounts for under half, and the remainder has no known explanation. This sample gives tens of thousands of clones in total; around 72% of them show up just once. Of the sample, less than 3.5% falls within the top ten clones. The sequencing sample was made of PBMCs. The receptors here all came from a woman under 40 in good health and CMV-seronegative.

This clone was found a few times. The CDR3, as DNA: TGTGCCAGCAGTGAAGCGCTTCGGGGTCACGTCTCTCAGCCCCAGCATTTT. Amino acid sequence: CASSEALRGHVSQPQHF. The chain couples TRBV2 to TRBJ1-5; D unclear. The CDR3 is made up of 17 amino acids. Trimming shortened V by 0 bases and J by 6 bases, and 18 bases separated the two germline ends. Germline lookup yields CDR1 SNHLY and CDR2 FYNNEI.

This clone was counted a few times. The chain links TRBV12-5 to TRBJ1-2; 8 bases fit TRBD1. J lost 8 bases, V lost 3 bases, and 2 bases had no gene match. The CDR3 is 12 amino acids. In germline, CDR1 is LGHNT, CDR2 FRNRAP. CDR3 region: CASGLGTGGYTF. The CDR3 DNA is TGTGCTAGTGGTTTAGGGACAGGAGGCTACACCTTC.

The chain joins TRBV15 to TRBJ2-5; D perhaps matches TRBD2 (5 bases). V was shortened by 1 base and J by 5 bases, with 17 bases between the two germline ends. CDR3 length equals 16 residues. Germline loops: CDR1 LNHNV, CDR2 YYDKDF (reference sequence). The CDR3 bases are TGTGCCACCAGCAGAGGGGGAGCCATGGGTATGGAGACCCAGTACTTC. Amino acid sequence: CATSRGGAMGMETQYF.

The chain combines TRBV7-2 with TRBJ2-2; 12 bases are a match to TRBD2. This CDR3 has 16 amino acids. J lost 4 bases, V lost 5 bases, and 5 bases had no gene match. Germline values: CDR1 SGHTA, CDR2 FQGNSA. Here the CDR3 DNA reads TGTGCCAGCAGCCCACTAGCGGGGGGTCCCACCGGGGAGCTGTTTTTT. Its translation is CASSPLAGGPTGELFF.

The rearrangement joins TRBV30 to TRBJ2-2, with 10 bases matching TRBD2. Germline trimming cut 7 bases from V and 3 bases from J; bases unmatched to any gene: 20. This CDR3 is 19 amino acids long. Germline values: CDR1 GTSNPN, CDR2 SVGIG (reference sequence). CDR3 sequence: CASTSGGLAVQAHTGELFF. CDR3 DNA sequence: TGTGCCTCTACCTCTGGAGGACTAGCGGTCCAAGCCCACACCGGGGAGCTGTTTTTT.

The genes are TRBV5-1 and TRBJ2-3, with TRBD1 matching over 7 bases. The CDR3 runs 13 residues. CDR1 and CDR2 from the germline V gene are SGHRS and YFSETQ. V lost 6 bases, J lost 2 bases, and 3 bases stayed unmatched. The CDR3, as DNA: TGCGCCAGCAAGGACAGGCTCACAGATACGCAGTATTTT. Its translation: CASKDRLTDTQYF.

This sequence joins TRBV5-1 and TRBJ2-7; 9 bases are a match to TRBD1. Germline loops: CDR1 SGHRS, CDR2 YFSETQ. This CDR3 has 15 residues. V lost 2 bases to trimming and J lost 3 bases; unmatched junction nucleotides: 6. In nucleotides, the CDR3 is TGCGCCAGCAGCTTCTTGACAGGGGGTAGCTACGAGCAGTACTTC. It translates to CASSFLTGGSYEQYF.

The V and J genes are TRBV5-1 and TRBJ2-5, with 7 bases matching TRBD1. The V gene's germline CDR1 is SGHRS and CDR2 YFSETQ. Trimming removed 1 base from V and 7 bases from J; junction bases left unmatched: 7. This CDR3 region has 14 residues. This chain's CDR3 is CASSLTQGHGTQYF. The CDR3 nucleotides read TGCGCCAGCAGCTTGACACAGGGGCATGGGACCCAGTACTTC.

The genes are TRBV28 and TRBJ1-5, with 7 positions matching TRBD1. Germline loops: CDR1 MDHEN, CDR2 SYDVKM. This CDR3 region has 14 residues. Trimming at V came to 6 bases and at J to 0 bases, leaving 2 bases not matched to a gene. CDR3 loop: CASRRDSSNQPQHF. CDR3 coding DNA: TGTGCCAGCAGGAGGGACAGTAGCAATCAGCCCCAGCATTTT.

The chain is built from TRBV7-7 and TRBJ2-3; 7 bases line up with TRBD2. Looked up from germline, CDR1 is SSHAT and CDR2 is FNYEAQ (reference sequence). Germline trimming cut 8 bases from V and 2 bases from J; bases unmatched to any gene: 7. The CDR3 length is 14 residues. The CDR3 sequence: CASSGGGVTDTQYF. CDR3 nucleotide sequence: TGTGCCAGCTCGGGCGGGGGAGTCACAGATACGCAGTATTTT.

V usage is TRBV10-3 and J usage is TRBJ1-6; 7 bases map to TRBD1. The junction had 4 bases not matched to a gene; V was cut back by 0 bases and J by 17 bases. This CDR3 contains 12 residues. The V gene's germline CDR1 is ENHRY and CDR2 SYGVKD. As DNA, the CDR3 is TGTGCCATCAGTGAGTCGATTGGACAGGTCCACTTT. Amino acid sequence: CAISESIGQVHF.

J is TRBJ1-5 and V is TRBV18; a possible D gene is TRBD1 (5 bases). V shed 3 bases and J shed 2 bases, with 8 bases lying between them. CDR3 length: 14 residues. Germline CDR1 and CDR2: KGHSH and LQKENI. The CDR3 bases are TGTGCCAGCTCACCGGACACTGGCAATCAGCCCCAGCATTTT. It encodes CASSPDTGNQPQHF.

The rearrangement links TRBV5-1 to TRBJ2-3; D gene unclear. Per the germline V gene, CDR1 is SGHRS and CDR2 is YFSETQ. Trimming removed 6 bases from V and 3 bases from J, with 17 bases in between. The CDR3 extends over 15 amino acids. Here the CDR3 reads CASTASRDPTDTQYF. CDR3 nucleotides: TGCGCCAGCACAGCGAGCAGAGACCCGACAGATACGCAGTATTTT.

The CDR3 coding sequence is TGTGCCAGCAGTACACCGGGACTCCCTCACGAGCAGTACTTC. Protein: CASSTPGLPHEQYF. J is TRBJ2-7 and V is TRBV6-5, with a weak D call TRBD2 (6 bases). V was pared by 5 bases and J by 5 bases, with 16 bases between. Per the germline V gene, CDR1 is MNHEY and CDR2 is SVGAGI. This CDR3 contains 14 residues.

V gene TRBV9 combines with J gene TRBJ2-3; no clear D. Trimming took off 2 bases at V and 4 bases at J, with 5 bases between the two ends. Per the germline V gene, CDR1 is SGDLS and CDR2 is YYNGEE. The CDR3 spans 12 residues. In nucleotides, the CDR3 is TGTGCCAGCAGCGTTCAATCAGATACGCAGTATTTT. As protein: CASSVQSDTQYF.

This clone was seen only once. The J gene is TRBJ2-7, the V gene TRBV6-1; the D is unclear. CDR1 MNHNS and CDR2 SASEGT come from the germline V gene. V was cut by 0 bases and J by 9 bases, with 9 bases left in between. CDR3 length equals 12 residues. CDR3 residues: CASSEARFGQYF. CDR3 sequence (DNA): TGTGCCAGCAGTGAAGCGAGGTTTGGGCAGTACTTC.

J is TRBJ2-1 and V is TRBV25-1, with TRBD1 identical over 8 bases. The V gene's germline CDR1 is MGHDK and CDR2 SYGVNS. Germline trimming cut 6 bases from V and 8 bases from J; bases unmatched to any gene: 6. The CDR3 loop spans 13 amino acids. The CDR3 bases are TGTGCCAGCAGAGGACAGGGAGGTTATGAGCAGTTCTTC. Translated: CASRGQGGYEQFF.

The V and J genes are TRBV4-1 and TRBJ1-1; no clear D gene. This CDR3 has 13 residues. With 0 bases removed from V and 7 bases from J, the gap between germline ends came to 9 bases. Germline V lookup: CDR1 MGHRA, CDR2 YSYEKL. The CDR3 DNA sequence: TGCGCCAGCAGCCAAGATGAGGAGCTTGAAGCTTTCTTT. This sequence encodes CASSQDEELEAFF.

The genes are TRBV28 and TRBJ2-5; 7 bases align to TRBD2. V trimming: 10 bases; J trimming: 0 bases; junction bases outside the gene matches: 8. Germline CDR1 MDHEN, CDR2 SYDVKM. The CDR3 consists of 14 residues. CDR3 in amino acids: CATRPGLHQETQYF. Written as DNA, the CDR3 is TGTGCCACACGCCCGGGACTACACCAAGAGACCCAGTACTTC. Combining the CDR3 with reference TRBV28 and TRBJ2-5 gives the whole variable domain DVKVTQSSRYLVKRTGEKVFLECVQDMDHENMFWYRQDPGLGLRLIYFSYDVKMKEKGDIPEGYSVSREKKERFSLILESASTNQTSMYLCATRPGLHQETQYFGPGTRLLVL.

V usage is TRBV28 and J usage is TRBJ1-5; no clear D. Deletions cut 4 bases from V and 2 bases from J, with 12 bases between. The length of the CDR3 is 15 residues. The germline CDR1 and CDR2 sequences are MDHEN and SYDVKM. CDR3 sequence (DNA): TGTGCCAGCAGTTACCCCACCCGGGGCAATCAGCCCCAGCATTTT. Protein: CASSYPTRGNQPQHF.

The chain has TRBV7-9 and TRBJ2-7; TRBD2 matches at 10 bases. Germline trimming cut 3 bases from V and 6 bases from J; bases unmatched to any gene: 5. Germline-derived CDR1 and CDR2 are SEHNR and FQNEAQ (reference sequence). The CDR3 sequence is 14 residues long. The CDR3 sequence: CASSFLAGEGEQYF. CDR3 nucleotides: TGTGCCAGCAGCTTCCTAGCGGGAGAGGGCGAGCAGTACTTC.

The chain couples TRBV10-3 to TRBJ1-5; tentative D call: TRBD1 (5 bases). Trimming pared 3 bases from V and 3 bases from J, leaving 18 bases between. The CDR3 runs 17 residues. Per the germline V gene, CDR1 is ENHRY and CDR2 is SYGVKD. The CDR3 DNA reads TGTGCCATCAGTGACAGAGGTCGTACGGGGGTCAATCAGCCCCAGCATTTT. This codes for CAISDRGRTGVNQPQHF.

The chain uses TRBV2 and TRBJ1-1, with TRBD1 matching over 7 bases. Germline values: CDR1 SNHLY, CDR2 FYNNEI. The CDR3 loop spans 16 amino acids. The V gene end was trimmed by 8 bases and the J gene end by 0 bases; junction bases not matched to a gene: 12. Written as DNA, the CDR3 is TGTGCCAGCGCAGAACCGGACAGGACTTTGAACACTGAAGCTTTCTTT. Protein product: CASAEPDRTLNTEAFF.

This clone was observed at least ten times. The chain couples TRBV28 to TRBJ2-1; maybe TRBD2 (5 bases). V dropped 4 bases and J dropped 3 bases, with 13 bases sitting between them. Germline-derived CDR1 and CDR2 are MDHEN and SYDVKM. The CDR3 totals 15 residues. The CDR3 nucleotides read TGTGCCAGCAGTTCAGGCGGGTCCGACTACAATGAGCAGTTCTTC. This gives the protein CASSSGGSDYNEQFF.

The chain recombines TRBV11-3 with TRBJ2-1, with 16 bases that match TRBD2. The V and J ends lost 5 bases and 9 bases, in that order; junction bases with no gene match: 13. The CDR3 runs 18 residues. Germline values: CDR1 SGHNT, CDR2 YENEEA. The CDR3 is CASSPPGTSGGAGVEQFF. CDR3 in DNA: TGTGCCAGCAGCCCGCCCGGGACTAGCGGGGGGGCCGGTGTTGAGCAGTTCTTC. Based on the CDR3 plus reference TRBV11-3 and TRBJ2-1, the full variable domain is EAGVVQSPRYKIIEKKQPVAFWCNPISGHNTLYWYLQNLGQGPELLIRYENEEAVDDSQLPKDRFSAERLKGVDSTLKIQPAELGDSAVYLCASSPPGTSGGAGVEQFFGPGTRLTVL.

This chain uses TRBV15 with TRBJ2-7; weak D call: TRBD1 (5 bases). Trimming stripped 0 bases from V and 6 bases from J, with 15 bases between. The CDR3 runs 15 residues. The V gene's germline CDR1 is LNHNV and CDR2 YYDKDF (reference sequence). CDR3 coding DNA: TGTGCCACCAGCAGAGATTTTAATTTAGGGGCCGAGCAGTACTTC. It specifies CATSRDFNLGAEQYF.

The genes are TRBV9 and TRBJ2-5, with 7 bases lining up with TRBD1. With 3 bases clipped from V and 2 bases from J, the junction kept 4 bases outside the gene matches. This CDR3 contains 14 residues. Germline loops: CDR1 SGDLS, CDR2 YYNGEE. DNA for the CDR3: TGTGCCAGCAGCGAGGGACAGCGACAAGAGACCCAGTACTTC. Its protein product is CASSEGQRQETQYF.

The CDR3 DNA follows: TGTGCCAGCAGCCAAGCTTTACCGGGAGGGGTCAATGAGCAGTTCTTC. As protein: CASSQALPGGVNEQFF. The chain combines TRBV4-2 with TRBJ2-1; TRBD2 aligns across 8 bases. Trimming at V came to 1 base and at J to 6 bases, leaving 8 bases not matched to a gene. The CDR3 consists of 16 residues. Germline V gene sequence: CDR1 LGHNA, CDR2 YNFKEQ.